The 15 T cell receptor beta chains in this list originate from one sample, sequenced in a study of control samples from healthy donors and cancer patients. Profiling relied on immunoSEQ multiplex PCR, and the TCRdb table lists in-frame clones only, not all of them. The sample has some 79,000 clones, about 88% seen once; the top ten hold about 4.2%. Sequenced material: blood. These receptors all stem from a woman in her 50s in good health.

This chain links TRBV27 with TRBJ2-4; TRBD1 aligns across 9 bases. In germline, CDR1 is MNHEY, CDR2 SMNVEV (reference sequence). The CDR3 contains 14 residues. Germline trimming cut 4 bases from V and 9 bases from J; bases unmatched to any gene: 7. This CDR3 is CASSSGQGTGIQYF. CDR3 in DNA: TGTGCCAGCAGTTCTGGACAGGGGACGGGCATTCAGTACTTC.

This chain links TRBV3-1 (or the pseudogene TRBV3-2) with TRBJ2-1; no definite D call. The CDR3 is 17 residues long. The V end lost 0 bases, the J end lost 0 bases, and 12 bases lay between the germline ends. CDR1 LGHDT and CDR2 YNNKEL come from the germline V gene (reference sequence). CDR3 protein: CASSQDRGLSSYNEQFF. The DNA of the CDR3 is TGTGCCAGCAGCCAAGATAGAGGCTTGAGCTCCTACAATGAGCAGTTCTTC.

CDR3 in amino acids: CASSYYLNTDTQYF. CDR3 nucleotides: TGTGCCAGCAGCTACTATCTCAACACAGATACGCAGTATTTT. The chain is built from TRBV7-2 and TRBJ2-3; D not certain. The germline gives CDR1 SGHTA, CDR2 FQGNSA. The CDR3 loop spans 14 amino acids. V lost 4 bases and J 2 bases, leaving 10 bases between the germline ends.

The rearrangement joins TRBV15 to TRBJ2-7; D uncertain. From germline, CDR1 is LNHNV and CDR2 YYDKDF (reference sequence). Trimming took off 2 bases at V and 3 bases at J, with 8 bases between the two ends. This CDR3 contains 13 residues. The CDR3 region is CATSRRDGYEQYF. The CDR3 nucleotides read TGTGCCACCAGCAGACGCGACGGCTACGAGCAGTACTTC.

This chain joins TRBV29-1 and TRBJ1-2, with TRBD1 as a possible D gene (6 bases). Per the germline V gene, CDR1 is SQVTM and CDR2 is ANQGSEA. This CDR3 has 12 amino acids. V was shortened by 4 bases and J by 3 bases, with 9 bases between the two germline ends. The CDR3 DNA sequence: TGCAGCGTTGCCCCAGGGGACTATGGCTACACCTTC. Its translation is CSVAPGDYGYTF.

The chain is built from TRBV18 and TRBJ1-4; 7 bases are a match to TRBD1. V shed 3 bases, J shed 6 bases, and the junction held 10 bases outside the gene matches. This CDR3 is 16 amino acids long. CDR1 is KGHSH and CDR2 is LQKENI in the germline V gene. CDR3 region: CASSPVTGTAHEKLFF. The CDR3 DNA follows: TGTGCCAGCTCACCGGTCACAGGGACAGCTCATGAAAAACTGTTTTTT.

In its sample, this clone was seen a few times. This rearrangement joins TRBV5-1 to TRBJ1-3; no firm D call. Germline loops: CDR1 SGHRS, CDR2 YFSETQ. Trimming shortened V by 2 bases and J by 0 bases, and 9 bases separated the two germline ends. The CDR3 covers 15 residues. The CDR3 DNA reads TGCGCCAGCAGCTTCGGCGGGTCCTCTGGAAACACCATATATTTT. Its protein is CASSFGGSSGNTIYF.

The chain is built from TRBV7-9 and TRBJ1-1; D may be TRBD1 (5 bases). With 5 bases removed from V and 11 bases from J, the gap between germline ends came to 15 bases. Germline V gene data show CDR1 as SEHNR and CDR2 as FQNEAQ (reference sequence). CDR3 length equals 12 residues. CDR3 DNA sequence: TGTGCCAGCAGCCCGAGGGACTCGGGGGCTTTCTTT. Its translation: CASSPRDSGAFF.

The rearrangement links TRBV5-1 to TRBJ2-5, with D tentatively TRBD1 or TRBD2 (5 bases each). V gave up 0 bases and J gave up 8 bases, with 17 bases separating them. Per the germline V gene, CDR1 is SGHRS and CDR2 is YFSETQ. The CDR3 sequence is 15 residues long. CDR3 protein: CASSLEGTQVDTQYF. The CDR3 DNA is TGCGCCAGCAGCTTGGAAGGGACGCAGGTGGACACCCAGTACTTC.

V and J are TRBV7-8 and TRBJ1-5; no definite D call. CDR1 is SGHVS and CDR2 is FQNEAQ in the germline V gene. V was cut by 5 bases and J by 0 bases, with 11 bases left in between. The CDR3 has 15 residues. CDR3 sequence: CASSPARVSNQPQHF. For the CDR3, the DNA is TGTGCCAGCAGCCCGGCCCGGGTTAGCAATCAGCCCCAGCATTTT.

The V call is TRBV6-6, the J call TRBJ1-2; D is perhaps TRBD1 (6 bases). The CDR3 is 15 residues long. CDR1 is MNHNY and CDR2 is SVGAGI in the germline V gene (reference sequence). V dropped 2 bases and J dropped 0 bases, with 10 bases sitting between them. The CDR3 reads CASSYTGGANYGYTF. CDR3 coding DNA: TGTGCCAGCAGTTACACCGGGGGCGCTAACTATGGCTACACCTTC.

The J gene is TRBJ2-1, the V gene TRBV19, with 9 bases that match TRBD2. This CDR3 is 15 amino acids long. V was clipped by 6 bases and J by 8 bases; unmatched bases: 11. The germline V gene has CDR1 LNHDA and CDR2 SQIVND (reference sequence). The CDR3 is CASRQTGGRADEQFF. Written as DNA, the CDR3 is TGTGCCAGTAGGCAGACGGGCGGGAGGGCCGATGAGCAGTTCTTC.

The CDR3 loop is CSARSGDGYTF. The CDR3 nucleotides are TGCAGTGCTAGATCCGGGGACGGCTACACCTTC. V usage is TRBV20-1 and J usage is TRBJ1-2, with D perhaps matching TRBD1 (5 bases). CDR1 and CDR2 (germline): DFQATT, SNEGSKA (reference sequence). CDR3 size: 11 residues. Trimming removed 2 bases at V and 8 bases at J, with 9 bases between.

This chain joins TRBV3-1 (or the pseudogene TRBV3-2) and TRBJ2-1; D unclear. CDR3 length equals 14 residues. The V end lost 1 base, the J end lost 3 bases, and 7 bases lay between the germline ends. Per the germline V gene, CDR1 is LGHDT and CDR2 is YNNKEL (reference sequence). Written as DNA, the CDR3 is TGTGCCAGCAGCCAAGGAGGTGGCTACAATGAGCAGTTCTTC. Encoded protein: CASSQGGGYNEQFF.

The chain recombines TRBV3-1 (or the pseudogene TRBV3-2) with TRBJ2-1; 13 bases match TRBD2. Germline CDR1 is LGHDT and CDR2 is YNNKEL (reference sequence). V was clipped by 5 bases and J by 0 bases; unmatched bases: 7. The CDR3 spans 18 residues. The CDR3 DNA reads TGTGCCAGCAGCGACGGGACTAGCGGGGTCAGCTCCTACAATGAGCAGTTCTTC. This gives the protein CASSDGTSGVSSYNEQFF.